This T cell receptor (beta chain) was captured in a study of blood T cells in healthy people across ages (dated by TCRdb to between 2015 and 2017). Concerning the study at large: In model experiments, template switching captured about one uniquely barcoded TCR beta cDNA molecule for every two T cells. The study measured age-related changes in TCR beta repertoire diversity using deep sequencing normalized with unique cDNA molecular identifiers. Donors were grouped into four age groups: young (average 16 years), middle-aged (39), aged (roughly 67) and long-lived (less than 85). To avoid experimental bias, donors of different ages were distributed randomly across sequencing lanes. Using the same blood draw, the study looked at two additional independent replicas of 1 million unique cDNA reads for two donors, one aged 18 to 30 and the other aged 80 or older.

General conclusions and limits of the study: As age increased, observed TCR beta diversity per million T cells dropped in a roughly linear way, and a significant reduction was already evident by age 40. The long-lived group showed more naive CD4+ T cells, fewer expanded clones and increased TCR diversity than the aged group, suggesting age selection. There was a strong correlation between observed TCR beta diversity and the percentage of naive T cells measured by flow cytometry. Since profiling was done on bulk unsorted PBMCs, naive and antigen-experienced compartments could not be conclusively compared. Estimates of total diversity from one million sequenced T cells were regarded as lower bounds and underestimates. Because the CMV infection status of the donors was unknown, age-related changes in expanded clonotypes may potentially have been confounded.

Concerning this clonotype: The specificity of this receptor is unknown. Per-base qualities were not stored, and no clone one base away is much larger.

Receptor amplification or capture employed 5' RACE. TCRdb lists the instrument as Illumina HiSeq 2500. A second roughly 6 to 11 cycle PCR used a sample-barcoded 5' primer and a J-beta primer mix. Each TCR beta cDNA molecule received a unique molecular identifier from a template-switch 5' adaptor carrying 12 random nucleotides. Each sample yielded at least 3 million CDR3-containing paired-end reads. All of the RNA was converted into first-strand cDNA using the Mint cDNA synthesis kit, with a TRBC-specific oligonucleotide serving as the primer. After uracil-DNA glycosylase treatment, a first 18-cycle PCR used universal primers M1SS and BC2_uni_R on all cDNA. The study's own analysis went as follows. Normalization of each sample was performed by random selection of 1 million high-quality reads, each carrying a distinct molecular identifier. Instead of being binned into consensus sequences, reads that shared molecular identifiers were thrown out. MiTCR, with a Q25 quality threshold and the strictest error-elimination algorithm, was used for CDR3 identification, clonotype clustering and error correction. A nonparametric unseen species model using Euler transformation provided a lower-bound estimate of total TCR beta diversity. TCRdb itself trimmed the public reads at Q25 with fastp, ran MiXCR and retained productive beta chains. Each record represents a unique CDR3 protein, reported with the most common genes and DNA among its rows. The V and J calls shown here were made by TCRdb, not taken from the authors' results. This sample gives 850,000 to 1,300,000 distinct CDR3 sequences in total; around 45% of them show up just once. Of the sample, approximately 17% is held by the ten largest clones.

The donors were about 40 Caucasian individuals from Russia, aged 6 to 90 years, who were systemically healthy. Each donor gave roughly 9 milliliters of peripheral blood, drawn into EDTA-treated Vacutainer tubes. Ficoll-Paque density-gradient centrifugation was used to isolate PBMCs, with at least 6.5 million per sample. Total RNA was extracted from PBMCs with Trizol reagent, with at least 6 micrograms obtained per sample. For every donor, flow cytometry on a PBMC aliquot measured the percentage of naive CD45RAhigh/CD27high T cells. Reading from cysteine to phenylalanine, the CDR3 counts 16 amino acids. Only the CDR3 portion is preserved as DNA: 48 bases, with reading frame beginning at the first base. Relative to germline, V is missing 5 bases and J is missing 7 bases, with 10 bases of the junction outside any gene match. Via the germline V gene, CDR1 is SGHTA and CDR2 FQGNSA.

The origin of this receptor is a woman aged 60-75 years in good health. Sequencing input: blood. The chain joins TRBV7-2 to TRBJ2-1, with 11 bases matching TRBD2. The bases read TGTGCCAGCAGCGCCTCTAGCGGGGGGAGGGGGAATGAGCAGTTCTTC. It is translated as CASSASSGGRGNEQFF.